The 26 T cell receptor beta chains presented below share a single source sample, sequenced in a study of cytomegalovirus exposure and HLA in healthy donors (dated by TCRdb to the late 2010s). Library generation was performed with the immunoSEQ multiplex PCR assay. As stored in TCRdb, this immuneACCESS dataset retains in-frame rearrangements with V and J assigned. A fraction of the clones does not appear; measured against another copy, unresolved V genes explain less than half of the discrepancy, and the remainder lacks a known reason. The table for this sample lists tens of thousands of clones; approximately 93% of them were counted only once. Less than 1.5% of the sample is in the top ten clones. Sequenced sample: PBMCs. Source of these receptors: a woman younger than 45 in good health and CMV-seropositive.

The V and J genes are TRBV2 and TRBJ2-1; TRBD2 aligns across 13 bases. Per germline, CDR1 SNHLY and CDR2 FYNNEI. The CDR3 has 15 residues. With 9 bases clipped from V and 4 bases from J, the junction kept 6 bases outside the gene matches. In nucleotides, the CDR3 is TGTGCCAGAACCGGGACTAGCGGGACATACAATGAGCAGTTCTTC. Translated, it gives CARTGTSGTYNEQFF.

This chain links TRBV20-1 with TRBJ2-3; 7 bases align to TRBD1. Germline trimming cut 4 bases from V and 5 bases from J; bases unmatched to any gene: 0. The CDR3 has 11 amino acids. CDR1 is DFQATT and CDR2 is SNEGSKA in the germline V gene (reference sequence). This CDR3 is CSANRGDTQYF. Written as DNA, the CDR3 is TGCAGTGCTAACAGGGGAGATACGCAGTATTTT.

V gene TRBV5-1 combines with J gene TRBJ2-7, with 14 bases identical to TRBD2. V dropped 3 bases and J dropped 5; count of bases not matched to a gene: 13. The CDR3 spans 18 residues. Per germline, CDR1 SGHRS and CDR2 YFSETQ. In DNA, the CDR3 is TGCGCCAGCAGCTCCTGGCGTCGGACTAGCGGGAGGTCCGACGAGCAGTACTTC. Residues: CASSSWRRTSGRSDEQYF.

The J gene is TRBJ1-1, the V gene TRBV2; D not resolved. The germline CDR1 and CDR2 sequences are SNHLY and FYNNEI. The CDR3 covers 12 residues. V lost 6 bases and J 4 bases, leaving 9 bases between the germline ends. Written as DNA, the CDR3 is TGTGCCAGCAGAACCACGGGCACTGAAGCTTTCTTT. This translates into CASRTTGTEAFF.

This clone was seen only once. The chain joins TRBV7-9 to TRBJ2-7; 14 bases map to TRBD2. The CDR3 length is 19 residues. With V trimmed by 0 bases and J by 3 bases, 10 bases remained unmatched. CDR1 is SEHNR, CDR2 FQNEAQ, per germline (reference sequence). The CDR3 sequence is CASSLARGLAGVDGYEQYF. Written as DNA, the CDR3 is TGTGCCAGCAGCTTAGCAAGGGGACTAGCGGGAGTCGACGGCTACGAGCAGTACTTC.

V and J are TRBV7-9 and TRBJ2-7; D not resolved. This CDR3 spans 12 amino acids. Germline V gene lookup returns CDR1 SEHNR and CDR2 FQNEAQ (reference sequence). Between the trimmed V and J ends, which lost 4 bases and 3 bases, there was a span of 7 bases. Written as DNA, the CDR3 is TGTGCCAGCAGCTCTGAGAACTACGAGCAGTACTTC. This gives the protein CASSSENYEQYF.

The V call is TRBV10-3, the J call TRBJ2-3; 13 nucleotides align to TRBD2. The CDR3 has 17 residues. Trimming took 9 bases from V and 0 from J; bases not matched to a gene: 9. In germline, CDR1 is ENHRY, CDR2 SYGVKD. The CDR3 loop is CAMAKGTSGTSTDTQYF. The DNA of the CDR3 is TGTGCCATGGCGAAGGGGACTAGCGGGACTAGCACAGATACGCAGTATTTT.

V is TRBV11-1 and J is TRBJ2-7; 12 bases align to TRBD2. Germline values: CDR1 SGHAT, CDR2 FQDESV (reference sequence). The CDR3 runs to 16 residues. V lost 2 bases and J lost 3; bases outside the gene matches: 5. DNA of the CDR3: TGTGCCAGCAGCTTATTGACTAGCGGGAGTGGCTACGAGCAGTACTTC. As protein: CASSLLTSGSGYEQYF.

The chain links TRBV5-5 to TRBJ2-5; D uncertain. The V end lost 4 bases, the J end lost 3 bases, and 19 bases lay between the germline ends. The CDR3 runs to 16 residues. The germline V gene has CDR1 SGHKS and CDR2 YYEKEE (reference sequence). CDR3 sequence reads: CASSPPFVAEEETQYF. The DNA of the CDR3 is TGTGCCAGCAGCCCGCCTTTTGTAGCCGAGGAAGAGACCCAGTACTTC. Supplemented by reference TRBV5-5 and TRBJ2-5, the full variable domain reads DAGVTQSPTHLIKTRGQQVTLRCSPISGHKSVSWYQQVLGQGPQFIFQYYEKEERGRGNFPDRFSARQFPNYSSELNVNALLLGDSALYLCASSPPFVAEEETQYFGPGTRLLVL.

The V call is TRBV19, the J call TRBJ1-2, with D tentatively TRBD1 (6 bases). Deletions cut 6 bases from V and 14 bases from J, with 25 bases between. Per the germline V gene, CDR1 is LNHDA and CDR2 is SQIVND (reference sequence). The CDR3 runs to 14 residues. CDR3 sequence: CASRTDGQSSAWTF. The CDR3, as DNA: TGTGCCAGTAGAACAGATGGACAGAGCTCGGCTTGGACCTTC.

The chain couples TRBV6-5 to TRBJ2-1; D uncertain. Germline V CDR1 and CDR2: MNHEY, SVGAGI. The length of the CDR3 is 14 residues. The V end lost 2 bases, the J end lost 4 bases, and 9 bases lay between the germline ends. CDR3 in DNA: TGTGCCAGCAGTTACGGAGAGAGTTACAATGAGCAGTTCTTC. Translating gives CASSYGESYNEQFF.

The chain has TRBV19 and TRBJ2-1; 9 bases are shared with TRBD2. Germline V gene lookup returns CDR1 LNHDA and CDR2 SQIVND (reference sequence). CDR3 size: 15 residues. V lost 2 bases to trimming and J lost 7 bases; unmatched junction nucleotides: 6. This chain's CDR3 is CASSILLSGRNEQFF. CDR3 in DNA: TGTGCCAGTAGTATACTTTTAAGCGGGAGGAATGAGCAGTTCTTC.

The chain uses TRBV2 and TRBJ2-6; unclear D gene. Germline V lookup: CDR1 SNHLY, CDR2 FYNNEI. The CDR3 is made up of 14 amino acids. V shed 8 bases and J shed 2 bases, with 10 bases lying between them. The CDR3 DNA reads as TGTGCCAGCCCCCCAGGCGCTGGGGCCAACGTCCTGACTTTC. Translation: CASPPGAGANVLTF. Together with reference TRBV2 and TRBJ2-6, the CDR3 gives the full variable domain: EPEVTQTPSHQVTQMGQEVILRCVPISNHLYFYWYRQILGQKVEFLVSFYNNEISEKSEIFDDQFSVERPDGSNFTLKIRSTKLEDSAMYFCASPPGAGANVLTFGAGSRLTVL.

In the case of this clone: The DNA is left out, because the CDR3 cannot be placed on it with certainty; the CDR3 is given as TCRdb lists it. This chain connects TRBV27 to TRBJ2-2; whether TRBD2, the table's D call, matches the DNA was not checked. Ends included, the CDR3 has 15 residues. Germline values: CDR1 MNHEY, CDR2 SMNVEV (reference sequence). This CDR3 reads CASSSSGLYTGELFF.

This sequence joins TRBV28 and TRBJ2-4, with 10 bases aligning to TRBD2. Trimming at V came to 5 bases and at J to 3 bases, leaving 7 bases not matched to a gene. The CDR3 sequence is 16 residues long. CDR1 and CDR2 from the germline V gene are MDHEN and SYDVKM. The CDR3 DNA reads TGTGCCAGCAGTGAACTAGCGGGATCGGGCAAAAACATTCAGTACTTC. Translated: CASSELAGSGKNIQYF.

The chain combines TRBV18 with TRBJ1-2, with D unresolved. CDR3 length equals 15 residues. Germline lookup yields CDR1 KGHSH and CDR2 LQKENI. V was clipped by 5 bases and J by 1 base, with 14 bases between them. Written as DNA, the CDR3 is TGTGCCAGCTCAAATGAGGATTCCCGTAACTATGGCTACACCTTC. It codes for CASSNEDSRNYGYTF.

The V and J genes are TRBV18 and TRBJ1-1, with 9 bases lining up with TRBD1. The CDR3 totals 14 residues. Germline CDR1 reads KGHSH; CDR2 reads LQKENI. Germline trimming cut 2 bases from V and 10 bases from J; bases unmatched to any gene: 8. The CDR3 here is CASSPEGDRVRAFF. As DNA, the CDR3 is TGTGCCAGCTCACCAGAGGGGGACAGGGTACGAGCTTTCTTT. The full variable domain, completed using reference TRBV18 and TRBJ1-1, is NAGVMQNPRHLVRRRGQEARLRCSPMKGHSHVYWYRQLPEEGLKFMVYLQKENIIDESGMPKERFSAEFPKEGPSILRIQQVVRGDSAAYFCASSPEGDRVRAFFGQGTRLTVV.

The rearrangement uses TRBV5-6 and TRBJ2-1; 12 bases map to TRBD2. The germline V gene has CDR1 SGHDT and CDR2 YYEEEE. V was clipped by 4 bases and J by 6 bases; unmatched bases: 5. This CDR3 has 15 residues. In DNA form, the CDR3 reads TGTGCCAGCAGCCTAGGGACTAGCGGGTTCAATGAGCAGTTCTTC. Amino acids: CASSLGTSGFNEQFF.

CDR3 loop: CASSINSRTGGLGQPQHF. The CDR3 region has the DNA TGTGCCAGTAGTATTAATTCTAGGACAGGGGGTTTGGGGCAGCCCCAGCATTTT. This chain connects TRBV19 to TRBJ1-5, with 10 bases identical to TRBD1. Germline CDR1 is LNHDA and CDR2 is SQIVND (reference sequence). Trimming removed 3 bases from V and 7 bases from J; junction bases left unmatched: 15. This CDR3 is 18 amino acids long.

This clone was seen only a few times. The chain is built from TRBV7-8 and TRBJ2-7, with a tentative D call TRBD1 (6 bases). This CDR3 comprises 15 residues. V lost 5 bases, J lost 3 bases, and 17 bases lay in between. Germline-derived CDR1 and CDR2 are SGHVS and FQNEAQ. The CDR3 sequence: CASSPGTLGLYEQYF. The CDR3 bases are TGTGCCAGCAGCCCCGGGACACTGGGCCTCTACGAGCAGTACTTC.

The rearrangement uses TRBV11-2 and TRBJ1-2, with D possibly TRBD1 on 5 matching bases. Trimming left V 1 base short and J 4 bases short, with 16 bases between. The CDR3 loop spans 16 amino acids. Germline V gene sequence: CDR1 SGHAT, CDR2 FQNNGV. CDR3 sequence (DNA): TGTGCCAGCAGCTTAGCTCCGTCTACAGGCGGCTATGGCTACACCTTC. Protein product: CASSLAPSTGGYGYTF.

The gene calls are TRBV19 and TRBJ2-7, with TRBD2 matching over 11 bases. V shed 6 bases, J shed 3 bases, and the junction held 4 bases outside the gene matches. The CDR3 totals 14 residues. Germline V gene sequence: CDR1 LNHDA, CDR2 SQIVND (reference sequence). In DNA form, the CDR3 reads TGTGCCAGTAGCGGACTAGCGGGTCTCTACGAGCAGTACTTC. This translates into CASSGLAGLYEQYF.

The V gene is TRBV7-9, the J gene TRBJ2-7, with a tentative D call TRBD1 (5 bases). V shed 4 bases and J shed 4 bases, with 14 bases lying between them. Germline V gives CDR1 SEHNR, CDR2 FQNEAQ (reference sequence). The CDR3 contains 14 residues. As DNA, the CDR3 is TGTGCCAGCAGCTCTCGACAGACTTATTACGAGCAGTACTTC. Encoded protein: CASSSRQTYYEQYF.

This clone appeared a few times. J is TRBJ2-3 and V is TRBV6-1; TRBD2 matches at 11 bases. With V trimmed by 3 bases and J by 4 bases, 3 bases remained unmatched. There are 15 residues in the CDR3. The germline V gene encodes CDR1 MNHNS and CDR2 SASEGT. CDR3: CASSDVAGGPDTQYF. CDR3 nucleotides: TGTGCCAGCAGTGACGTAGCGGGAGGGCCAGATACGCAGTATTTT.

V is TRBV7-2 and J is TRBJ2-7; D possibly corresponds to TRBD1 (6 bases). V gave up 1 base and J gave up 5 bases, with 24 bases separating them. Germline assignment: CDR1 SGHTA and CDR2 FQGNSA. The CDR3 spans 18 residues. The CDR3 reads CASSLGARAGVLVDEQYF. CDR3 sequence (DNA): TGTGCCAGCAGCTTAGGAGCCCGTGCAGGGGTCCTCGTTGACGAGCAGTACTTC.

The chain joins TRBV19 to TRBJ2-7, with D perhaps TRBD2 (5 bases). The germline gives CDR1 LNHDA, CDR2 SQIVND (reference sequence). There are 13 residues in the CDR3. The V end lost 5 bases, the J end lost 4 bases, and 12 bases lay between the germline ends. The CDR3 protein is CASSRTGNYEQYF. The CDR3 DNA follows: TGTGCCAGTAGTCGGACTGGGAATTACGAGCAGTACTTC.